This TCR beta chain was observed in a study of regulatory T cells in long-lasting Graves disease. Both iRepertoire HTBI primers and Arm-PCR of CDR3 regions were used to build the TCR beta libraries. TCRdb used MiXCR to reprocess the multiplex PCR reads, holding one entry per CDR3 protein. The sample shows more than 350,000 distinct CDR3 sequences, about 21% of them seen only once. The sample's time point: persistent/refractory GD, antithyroid drugs over 5 years with positive TRAb. The TCR library was made from RNA extracted from PBMCs. In germline, CDR1 is SGHRS, CDR2 YFSETQ. This CDR3 has 16 residues. Concerning this clonotype: The junction and the germline gene differ at one end; a read error may be behind it.

The chain couples TRBV5-1 to TRBJ2-2; 8 nucleotides match TRBD2. Specimen: peripheral blood mononuclear cells (PBMCs), collected when the disease was refractory, from a patient treated with antithyroid drugs. The sequence was obtained from a female donor with Graves disease. In nucleotides, the CDR3 is TGTGCCAGCAGCCGTGGCAGCGGGAGTTTCACCGGGGAGCTGTTTTTT. Translating gives CASSRGSGSFTGELFF.